The 9 T cell receptor beta chains below come from one sample, sequenced in a study of esophageal squamous cell carcinoma under preoperative chemotherapy. One entry per CDR3 protein results from TCRdb running MiXCR on the PCR reads. The sample lists 15,000 to 20,000 distinct CDR3 sequences, about 43% occurring once. The time point here: after preoperative PTX-NDP chemotherapy. The material was obtained from a patient given preoperative chemotherapy. The source is a human donor with esophageal squamous cell carcinoma. The donor label of this sample is uncertain.

This clonotype is large. The J gene is TRBJ2-1, the V gene TRBV7-8; a weak D match, TRBD1 (5 bases). The CDR3 loop spans 13 amino acids. The germline gives CDR1 SGHVS, CDR2 FQNEAQ. The ends were cut back, 1 base at V and 7 bases at J, with 8 bases in the middle. This CDR3 is CASSLGQNNEQFF. The CDR3 DNA follows: TGTGCCAGCAGCTTAGGACAGAATAATGAGCAGTTCTTC. The entire variable domain, with the rest obtained from reference TRBV7-8 and TRBJ2-1, is as follows: GAGVSQSPRYKVAKRGQDVALRCDPISGHVSLFWYQQALGQGPEFLTYFQNEAQLDKSGLPSDRFFAERPEGSVSTLKIQRTQQEDSAVYLCASSLGQNNEQFFGPGTRLTVL.

This clonotype was counted once. V is TRBV6-1 and J is TRBJ2-4; D possibly corresponds to TRBD2 (5 bases). The assigned J gene may be wrong: the sequence end matches TRBJ2-5 better. This CDR3 spans 14 amino acids. Looked up from germline, CDR1 is MNHNS and CDR2 is SASEGT. CDR3 nucleotide sequence: TGTGCCGGGAGTGGGGTTATTGCCCAAGAGACCCAGTACTTC. Translation: CAGSGVIAQETQYF.

In this sample, this clonotype turned up many times. Here the CDR3 DNA reads TGTGCCAGCAGCTTCGGACTAGCGGGAGCCGAGCAGTACTTC. Amino acid sequence: CASSFGLAGAEQYF. The V call is TRBV7-9, the J call TRBJ2-7; TRBD2 matches 13 bases. Losses at the gene ends were 3 bases for V and 6 bases for J; bases not matched to a gene: 2. CDR3 length: 14 residues. The V gene's germline CDR1 is SEHNR and CDR2 FQNEAQ (reference sequence).

This clonotype has a count of ten or more. The chain is built from TRBV7-6 and TRBJ2-3; D is ambiguous. This CDR3 is 12 amino acids long. The V gene lost 7 bases and the J gene lost 2 bases, with 7 bases spanning the gap. Per the germline V gene, CDR1 is SGHVS and CDR2 is FNYEAQ. CDR3 in DNA: TGTGCCAGCAATGACTTCACAGATACGCAGTATTTT. Its translation is CASNDFTDTQYF.

Only a few counts were recorded for this clonotype. The chain employs TRBV10-2 and TRBJ2-7; 7 bases map to TRBD2. The DNA end favors TRBJ2-5, so the J call may be wrong. CDR1 and CDR2 from the germline V gene are WSHSY and SAAADI. The CDR3 totals 15 residues. The CDR3 sequence: CASSPRGGPKETQYF. In DNA form, the CDR3 reads TGCGCCAGCAGTCCGAGGGGAGGGCCTAAAGAGACCCAGTACTTC.

This chain links TRBV6-2 or TRBV6-3 with TRBJ2-3, with TRBD1 matching 9 bases. The end of the DNA aligns better with TRBJ2-5, so the J call may be wrong. From germline, CDR1 is MNHEY and CDR2 SVGEGT. The CDR3 spans 13 residues. In nucleotides, the CDR3 is TGTGCCAGCAGTTGGGACAGGGCTGAGACCCAGTACTTC. Translated, it gives CASSWDRAETQYF.

This clonotype came up many times. J is TRBJ2-5 and V is TRBV12-3 or TRBV12-4, with D possibly TRBD2 on 6 matching bases. The V and J ends lost 3 bases and 5 bases respectively, with 19 bases between them. The CDR3 has 16 amino acids. DNA for the CDR3: TGTGCCAGCAGTTTCGCCTTCAGGGTTGGGGGGGAGACCCAGTACTTC. The encoded protein is CASSFAFRVGGETQYF.

This clonotype has a count of ten or more. The rearrangement links TRBV7-7 to TRBJ1-1; 10 bases align to TRBD1. The CDR3 extends over 15 amino acids. Per the germline V gene, CDR1 is SSHAT and CDR2 is FNYEAQ (reference sequence). Unmatched junction bases numbered 7, after V lost 4 bases and J lost 5 bases. DNA for the CDR3: TGTGCCAGCAGCTACCGGGACAGGGGTGATACTGAAGCTTTCTTT. This translates into CASSYRDRGDTEAFF.

The chain carries TRBV6-1 and TRBJ2-5; D call uncertain. V lost 5 bases and J lost 1, with 8 bases in between. Germline V lookup: CDR1 MNHNS, CDR2 SASEGT. This CDR3 is built from 13 residues. This CDR3 reads CASSRTGQETQYF. The CDR3 DNA follows: TGTGCCAGCAGTCGAACCGGCCAAGAGACCCAGTACTTC.